Listed below are T cell receptor beta chains from one sample, sequenced in a study of cytomegalovirus exposure and HLA in healthy donors. Sequencing was performed with immunoSEQ multiplex PCR; in TCRdb, only in-frame clones are kept and a portion is missing. Among under 150,000 clones, about three quarters were seen once, and the ten largest hold nearly 7%. Sequencing was done on a sample of PBMCs. These receptors all stem from a man aged 35 to 55 in good health and CMV-seropositive. Both conserved end residues are part of each CDR3. The D gene is left open where the match is weak. Clone size appears in some rows only: once, few, many, or a class for an expanded clone.

j_gene,v_gene,d_gene,abundance,CDR3aa,CDR3nt
TRBJ2-7,TRBV5-1,TRBD2,.,CASSLGTSGGSYEQYF,TGCGCCAGCAGCTTGGGGACTAGCGGGGGGTCCTACGAGCAGTACTTC
TRBJ1-6,TRBV27,.,.,CARFRQLPGDSPLHF,TGTGCCCGATTTCGGCAGCTCCCAGGGGATTCACCCCTCCACTTT
TRBJ2-1,TRBV5-6,.,once,CASSLGLTGTYNEQFF,TGTGCCAGCAGCTTGGGTCTGACGGGGACCTACAATGAGCAGTTCTTC
TRBJ2-1,TRBV4-3,.,.,CASSHLSAGMEQFF,TGCGCCAGCAGCCACCTTTCCGCGGGCATGGAGCAGTTCTTC
TRBJ2-2,TRBV7-9,TRBD2,.,CASSEGLAGTNTGELFF,TGTGCCAGCAGCGAGGGACTAGCGGGAACAAACACCGGGGAGCTGTTTTTT
TRBJ1-4,TRBV5-1,TRBD1,.,CASSPGWDRPNEKLFF,TGCGCCAGCAGCCCGGGGTGGGACAGGCCTAATGAAAAACTGTTTTTT
TRBJ2-1,TRBV7-9,TRBD2,.,CASSSGGGVFLLEQFF,TGTGCCAGCAGCTCAGGCGGGGGTGTCTTCTTGTTAGAGCAGTTCTTC
TRBJ1-2,TRBV13,TRBD1,.,CASSLGTANYGYTF,TGTGCCAGCAGCCTCGGGACAGCGAACTATGGCTACACCTTC
TRBJ1-1,TRBV10-3,.,once,CAIRGSFNTEAFF,TGTGCCATCAGAGGGAGCTTTAACACTGAAGCTTTCTTT
TRBJ1-4,TRBV19,.,.,CASSITATSGKLFF,TGTGCCAGTAGTATAACGGCGACGTCGGGAAAACTGTTTTTT
TRBJ1-1,TRBV18,.,.,CASSPRGRNTEAFF,TGTGCCAGCTCCCCCAGGGGCAGGAACACTGAAGCTTTCTTT